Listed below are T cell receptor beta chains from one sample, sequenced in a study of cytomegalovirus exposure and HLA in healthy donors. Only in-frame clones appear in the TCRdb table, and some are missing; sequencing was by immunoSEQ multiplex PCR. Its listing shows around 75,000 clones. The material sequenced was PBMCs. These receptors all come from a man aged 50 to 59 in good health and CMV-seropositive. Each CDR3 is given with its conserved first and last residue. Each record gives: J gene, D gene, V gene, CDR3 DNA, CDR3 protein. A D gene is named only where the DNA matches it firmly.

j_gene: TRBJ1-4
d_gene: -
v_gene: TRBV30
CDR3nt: TGTGCCTGGAGGTCGGGGTCCAGAGGGAATAATGAAAAACTGTTTTTT
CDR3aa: CAWRSGSRGNNEKLFF

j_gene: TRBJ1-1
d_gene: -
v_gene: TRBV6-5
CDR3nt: TGTGCCAGCAGCCAGGGAAACCACACTGAAGCTTTCTTT
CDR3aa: CASSQGNHTEAFF

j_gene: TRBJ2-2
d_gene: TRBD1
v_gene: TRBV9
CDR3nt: TGTGCCAGCAGCGCTACAGGGGGCGGAAGGTCCGGGGAGCTGTTTTTT
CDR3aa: CASSATGGGRSGELFF

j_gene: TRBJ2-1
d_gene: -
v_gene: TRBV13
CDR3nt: TGTGCCAGCAGCCCCCCAGGACAGTACAATGAGCAGTTCTTC
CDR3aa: CASSPPGQYNEQFF

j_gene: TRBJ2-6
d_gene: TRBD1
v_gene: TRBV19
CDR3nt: TGTGCCAGTAGTATAGGAGGGGACAGGAGATTCTCTGGGGCCAACGTCCTGACTTTC
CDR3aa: CASSIGGDRRFSGANVLTF

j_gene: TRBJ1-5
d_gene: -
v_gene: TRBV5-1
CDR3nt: TGCGCCAGCAGCCCGGGGTTGAGGGATCAGCCCCAGCATTTT
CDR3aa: CASSPGLRDQPQHF

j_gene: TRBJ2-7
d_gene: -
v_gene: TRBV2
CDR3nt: TGTGCCAGCAGGGGAGACAGGTTCTCCTACGAGCAGTACTTC
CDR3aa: CASRGDRFSYEQYF

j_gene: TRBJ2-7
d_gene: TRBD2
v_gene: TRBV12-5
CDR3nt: TGTGCTAGTGGTTTGGTGGTTAGCGGGAGATACGAGCAGTACTTC
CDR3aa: CASGLVVSGRYEQYF

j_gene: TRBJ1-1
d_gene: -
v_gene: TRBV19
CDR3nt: TGTGCCAGTAGCACAGTGGATGAAGCTTTCTTT
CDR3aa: CASSTVDEAFF

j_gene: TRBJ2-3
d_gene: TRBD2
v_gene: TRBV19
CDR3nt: TGTGCGTACAGTAAGTTGGAGGGTCTAGCGGTTAGCACAGATACGCAGTATTTT
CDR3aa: CAYSKLEGLAVSTDTQYF

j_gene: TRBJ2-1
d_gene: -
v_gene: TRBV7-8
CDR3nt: TGTGCCAGCAGCTCATCGGGCCTCCGGGGGTTCTTC
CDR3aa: CASSSSGLRGFF

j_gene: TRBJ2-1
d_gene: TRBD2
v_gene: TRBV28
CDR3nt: TGTGCCAGCAGTACCAGACTAGCGGGAGGAATGACTGGATTGGTGGAGTTCTTC
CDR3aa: CASSTRLAGGMTGLVEFF

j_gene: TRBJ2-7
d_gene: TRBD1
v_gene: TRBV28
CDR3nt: TGTGCCAGCAGTCAACTGAGGAGTGGGACAGAGGACTACGAGCAGTACTTC
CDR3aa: CASSQLRSGTEDYEQYF

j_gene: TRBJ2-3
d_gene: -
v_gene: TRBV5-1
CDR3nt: TGCGCCAGCAGCCCGGGGGATTGGACAGATACGCAGTATTTT
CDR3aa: CASSPGDWTDTQYF

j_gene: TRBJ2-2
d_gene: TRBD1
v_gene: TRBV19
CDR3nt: TGTGCCAGTACCTTTTTGACAGGGAAGAGGAGAGGGAACACCGGGGAGCTGTTTTTT
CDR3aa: CASTFLTGKRRGNTGELFF

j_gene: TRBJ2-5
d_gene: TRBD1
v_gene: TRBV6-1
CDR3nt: TGTGCCAGCAGTTTCGACAGGGCCCAAGAGACCCAGTACTTC
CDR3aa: CASSFDRAQETQYF

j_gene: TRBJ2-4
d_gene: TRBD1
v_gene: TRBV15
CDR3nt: TGTGCCACCACGCGGAGGACAGGGGGATTGGACATTCAGTACTTC
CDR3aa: CATTRRTGGLDIQYF

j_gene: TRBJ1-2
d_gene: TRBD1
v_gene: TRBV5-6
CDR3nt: TGTGCCAGCAGCTCATCTTCAGGACAGGGTGGAGGCTACACCTTC
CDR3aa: CASSSSSGQGGGYTF

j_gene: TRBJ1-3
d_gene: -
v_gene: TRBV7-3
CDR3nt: TGTGCCAGCAGCTTAATGGGGGGCTCTGGAAACACCATATATTTT
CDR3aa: CASSLMGGSGNTIYF

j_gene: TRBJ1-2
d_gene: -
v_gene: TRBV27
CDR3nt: TGTGCCAGCACACCTCGGAGCCGGGGGTATGGCTACACCTTC
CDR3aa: CASTPRSRGYGYTF

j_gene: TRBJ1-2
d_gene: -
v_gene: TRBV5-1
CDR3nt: TGCGCCAGCAGTGAGGTTCCCGGTGGCTACACCTTC
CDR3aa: CASSEVPGGYTF

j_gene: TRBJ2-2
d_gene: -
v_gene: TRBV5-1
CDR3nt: TGCGCCAGCCTCGCGAGTACCGGGGAGCTGTTTTTT
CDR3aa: CASLASTGELFF

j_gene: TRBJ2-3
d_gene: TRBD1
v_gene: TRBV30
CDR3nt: TGTGCCCTGACACAGGGGATATGGAATACGCAGTATTTT
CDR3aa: CALTQGIWNTQYF

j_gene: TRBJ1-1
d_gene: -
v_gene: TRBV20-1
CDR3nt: TGCAGTGCTAGAGTGGAGGGTGAAGCTTTCTTT
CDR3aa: CSARVEGEAFF

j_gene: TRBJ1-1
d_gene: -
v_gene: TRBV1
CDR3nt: TGCACCAGGCCGATAGGAGGAGTACTTTACACTGAAGCTTTCTTT
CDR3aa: CTRPIGGVLYTEAFF

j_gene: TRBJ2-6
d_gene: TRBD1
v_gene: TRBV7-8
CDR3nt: TGTGCCAGCAGCTTCCTGACAGGGGGGTTCTCTGGGGCCAACGTCCTGACTTTC
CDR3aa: CASSFLTGGFSGANVLTF

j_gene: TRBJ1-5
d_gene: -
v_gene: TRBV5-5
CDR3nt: TGTGCCAGCAGCTTAAACGGGTTAAATCAGCCCCAGCATTTT
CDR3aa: CASSLNGLNQPQHF

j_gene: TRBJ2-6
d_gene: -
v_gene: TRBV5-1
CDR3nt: TGCGCCAGCAGCTTGATGAGGAGCTCTGGGGCCAACGTCCTGACTTTC
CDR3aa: CASSLMRSSGANVLTF

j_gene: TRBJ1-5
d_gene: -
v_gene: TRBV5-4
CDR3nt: TGTGCCAGCAGCTTAGACGGGGTGTCCAATCAGCCCCAGCATTTT
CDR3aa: CASSLDGVSNQPQHF

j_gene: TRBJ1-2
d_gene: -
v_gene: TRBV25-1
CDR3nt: TGTGCCAGCAGGGGGGAGGGAGGGCGCCGGTATGGCTACACCTTC
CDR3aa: CASRGEGGRRYGYTF

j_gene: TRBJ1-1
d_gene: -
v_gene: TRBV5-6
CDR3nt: TGTGCCAGCAGCGGGGGGTTCGAGCCCTCACGGGCTTTCTTT
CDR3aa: CASSGGFEPSRAFF

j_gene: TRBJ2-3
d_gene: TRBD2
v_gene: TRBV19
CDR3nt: TGTGCCCTCAGTAAGTTGGAGGGTCTAGCGGTTAGCACAGATACGCAGTATTTT
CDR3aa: CALSKLEGLAVSTDTQYF

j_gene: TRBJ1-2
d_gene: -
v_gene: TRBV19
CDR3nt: TGTGCCAGTAGTATCCCTCGGACAGCTCGTTATGGCTACACCTTC
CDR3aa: CASSIPRTARYGYTF

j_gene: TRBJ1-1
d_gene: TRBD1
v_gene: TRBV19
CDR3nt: TGTGCCAGTAGTCTCGCCACCTCAGGGGGCAGGACTGAAGCTTTCTTT
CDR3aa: CASSLATSGGRTEAFF

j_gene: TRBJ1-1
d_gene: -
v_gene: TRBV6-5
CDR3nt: TGTGCCAGCAGTCGGACCCAGGGGAACACTGAAGCTTTCTTT
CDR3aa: CASSRTQGNTEAFF

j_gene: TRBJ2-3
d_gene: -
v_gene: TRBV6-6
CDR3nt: TGTGCCAGCAGTTACGACTTTACAGATACGCAGTATTTT
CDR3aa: CASSYDFTDTQYF

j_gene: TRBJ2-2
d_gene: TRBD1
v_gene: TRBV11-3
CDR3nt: TGTGCCAGCAGCCCCGGGACAGGGGCTCTCACCGGGGAGCTGTTTTTT
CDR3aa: CASSPGTGALTGELFF

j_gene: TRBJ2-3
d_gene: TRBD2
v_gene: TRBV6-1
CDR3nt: TGTGCCAGCAGTGAAGCTGTGCTAGCGGGAGGCACAGATACGCAGTATTTT
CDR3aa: CASSEAVLAGGTDTQYF

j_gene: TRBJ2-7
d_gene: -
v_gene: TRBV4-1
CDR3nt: TGCGCCAGCAGCCTAAAAGAGGACATCCCTAACGAGCAGTACTTC
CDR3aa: CASSLKEDIPNEQYF

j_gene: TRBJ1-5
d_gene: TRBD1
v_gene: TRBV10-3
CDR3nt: TGTGCCATCTCCAGACAGGGTAGCAATCAGCCCCAGCATTTT
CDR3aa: CAISRQGSNQPQHF